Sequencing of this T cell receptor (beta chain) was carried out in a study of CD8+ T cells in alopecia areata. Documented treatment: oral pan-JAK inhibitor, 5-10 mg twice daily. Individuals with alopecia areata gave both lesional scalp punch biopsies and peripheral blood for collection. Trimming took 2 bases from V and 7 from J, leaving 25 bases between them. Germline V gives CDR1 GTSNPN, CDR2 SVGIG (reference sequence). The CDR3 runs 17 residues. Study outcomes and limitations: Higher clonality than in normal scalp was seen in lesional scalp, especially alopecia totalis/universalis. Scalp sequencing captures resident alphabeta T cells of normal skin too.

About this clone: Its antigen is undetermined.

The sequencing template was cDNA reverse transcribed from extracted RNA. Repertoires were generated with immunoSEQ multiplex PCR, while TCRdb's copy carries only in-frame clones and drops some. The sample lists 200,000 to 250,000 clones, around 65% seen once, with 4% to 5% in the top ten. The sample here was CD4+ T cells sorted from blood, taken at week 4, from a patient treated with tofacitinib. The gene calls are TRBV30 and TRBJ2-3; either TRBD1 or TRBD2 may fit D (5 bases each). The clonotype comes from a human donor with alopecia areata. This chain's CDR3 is CAWSSLRGPGGSNTQYF. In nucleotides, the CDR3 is TGTGCCTGGAGTAGCCTGAGGGGACCTGGTGGCTCAAATACGCAGTATTTT.